A single T cell receptor beta chain is shown here with its context. This same CDR3 is encoded by further DNA sequences in the sample. This sample was taken from a study of shared clonotypes between healthy human individuals. Libraries were prepared by immunoSEQ multiplex PCR; TCRdb keeps only in-frame clonotypes and omits some of them. Of approximately 1.5 million clones detected, under 99% appear once; the ten largest clones hold roughly 0.45%. Sequenced: naive CD4+ T cells sorted from blood. Subset noted: CD45RA+ positively selected. The receptor's source is a man in his thirties or forties in good health.

The CDR3 nucleotides are TGTGCCAGCTCACCAGGGGGAAACTACAATGAGCAGTTCTTC. Protein product: CASSPGGNYNEQFF. The chain uses TRBV18 and TRBJ2-1; the D gene could be TRBD1 or TRBD2 (5 bases each). CDR3 length: 14 amino acids. CDR1 and CDR2 from the germline V gene are KGHSH and LQKENI. V gave up 2 bases and J gave up 3 bases, with 8 bases separating them.